The 24 T cell receptor beta chains reported below all come from one sample, sequenced in a study of T cells after yellow fever vaccination (dated by TCRdb to 2018 to 2020). The protocol used for the library was 5' RACE. TCRdb names Illumina HiSeq 2500 as the instrument used. In TCRdb, the public reads were trimmed at Q25 with fastp and aligned with MiXCR, with productive beta chains retained. Every entry covers one CDR3 protein and lists the most common genes and DNA from its rows. The sample table shows about 300,000 distinct CDR3 sequences, and approximately 7% are seen once. 15% to 20% of the sample belongs to the ten largest clones. Taken with the paper, the label for treatment or condition translates to: live attenuated yellow fever vaccine strain. The starting material was PBMCs, obtained about 49 days after the first yellow fever vaccination. Source of these receptors: a young man who received the YFV17D yellow fever vaccine.

This clonotype was observed many times. This chain uses TRBV5-1 with TRBJ1-1; a possible D gene is TRBD1 (6 bases). The CDR3 covers 15 residues. From germline, CDR1 is SGHRS and CDR2 YFSETQ. V shed 4 bases and J shed 1 base, with 14 bases lying between them. CDR3 region: CASSLAGTSNTEAFF. In DNA, the CDR3 is TGCGCCAGCAGCCTCGCCGGGACATCGAACACTGAAGCTTTCTTT.

This clonotype was detected a few times. The chain carries TRBV20-1 and TRBJ2-3, with a weak D call TRBD2 (7 bases). The CDR3 runs 16 residues. Germline assignment: CDR1 DFQATT and CDR2 SNEGSKA (reference sequence). With 5 bases removed from V and 3 bases from J, the gap between germline ends came to 21 bases. CDR3 region: CSALKGGFVGTDTQYF. CDR3 nucleotide sequence: TGCAGTGCTCTGAAGGGGGGGTTCGTAGGAACAGATACGCAGTATTTT.

The table lists this clonotype with many counts. The chain carries TRBV19 and TRBJ2-3, with 10 bases fitting TRBD2. CDR1 is LNHDA and CDR2 is SQIVND in the germline V gene (reference sequence). CDR3 length: 13 amino acids. Unmatched junction bases numbered 3, after V lost 9 bases and J lost 3 bases. DNA for the CDR3: TGTGCCAGCAGCGGGGGGGGTACAGATACGCAGTATTTT. Residues: CASSGGGTDTQYF.

The chain employs TRBV7-9 and TRBJ1-2; D is unresolved. Germline V gene sequence: CDR1 SEHNR, CDR2 FQNEAQ (reference sequence). The CDR3 contains 11 residues. V lost 5 bases and J lost 6, with 7 bases in between. CDR3 coding DNA: TGTGCCAGCAGCCCGAAGGATGGCTACACCTTC. This encodes CASSPKDGYTF.

This clonotype was seen at least ten times. V usage is TRBV9 and J usage is TRBJ2-3; 7 bases agree with TRBD1. Per germline, CDR1 SGDLS and CDR2 YYNGEE. This CDR3 is built from 16 residues. Trimming removed 3 bases from V and 2 bases from J; junction bases left unmatched: 9. The CDR3 DNA is TGTGCCAGCAGCGAGGGGACAGACGACTTCACAGATACGCAGTATTTT. Encoded protein: CASSEGTDDFTDTQYF. The complete variable domain, with remaining parts taken from reference TRBV9 and TRBJ2-3, reads DSGVTQTPKHLITATGQRVTLRCSPRSGDLSVYWYQQSLDQGLQFLIQYYNGEERAKGNILERFSAQQFPDLHSELNLSSLELGDSALYFCASSEGTDDFTDTQYFGPGTRLTVL.

This clonotype came up many times. V is TRBV4-1 and J is TRBJ2-7; D might be TRBD2 (6 bases). The CDR3 loop spans 15 amino acids. Trimming cost V 1 base and J 8 bases, with 18 bases left between them. Germline lookup yields CDR1 MGHRA and CDR2 YSYEKL. CDR3: CASSQAGGSGQQQYF. As DNA, the CDR3 is TGCGCCAGCAGCCAAGCTGGAGGGTCTGGGCAACAGCAGTACTTC.

The rearrangement links TRBV7-2 to TRBJ2-7; no definite D call. Trimming removed 6 bases at V and 12 bases at J, with 6 bases between. The CDR3 has 8 residues. Germline V gene lookup returns CDR1 SGHTA and CDR2 FQGNSA. Here the CDR3 DNA reads TGTGCCAGCAGTCATTGGTACGTC. Its translation is CASSHWYV.

This chain links TRBV7-6 with TRBJ2-1; no definite D call. Germline CDR1 and CDR2: SGHVS and FNYEAQ. The V and J ends lost 1 base and 2 bases respectively, with 9 bases between them. There are 15 residues in the CDR3. CDR3 residues: CASSLGTVPYNEQFF. The CDR3 DNA is TGTGCCAGCAGCTTAGGGACGGTGCCCTACAATGAGCAGTTCTTC.

About this clonotype: The junction shows a germline mismatch at one end, possibly a read error. V is TRBV12-3 or TRBV12-4 and J is TRBJ2-3, with TRBD2 identical over 7 bases. The CDR3 consists of 14 residues. CDR3 in amino acids: CASSRGGNTDTLYF. DNA for the CDR3: TGTGCCAGCAGTCGCGGGGGAAACACAGATACGCTGTATTTT.

This clonotype was seen repeatedly, ten times or more. The chain links TRBV6-1 to TRBJ2-7, with 7 bases identical to TRBD1. V was clipped by 1 base and J by 0 bases; unmatched bases: 0. The germline gives CDR1 MNHNS, CDR2 SASEGT. The CDR3 runs 14 residues. CDR3 in amino acids: CASSEGDSSYEQYV. The CDR3 nucleotides are TGTGCCAGCAGTGAAGGGGACAGCTCCTACGAGCAGTACGTC.

This clonotype was seen ten or more times. This sequence joins TRBV7-9 and TRBJ2-7; D gene ambiguous. The V end lost 8 bases, the J end lost 2 bases, and 16 bases lay between the germline ends. The CDR3 has 14 amino acids. Germline loops: CDR1 SEHNR, CDR2 FQNEAQ (reference sequence). The CDR3 DNA follows: TGTGCCAGCTGTGGGCAGCCAAAAGCCTACGAGCAGTACTTC. Protein: CASCGQPKAYEQYF.

This clonotype came up many times. V and J are TRBV7-9 and TRBJ1-4; D is possibly TRBD1 (5 bases). The V and J ends lost 4 bases and 8 bases respectively, with 8 bases between them. Per the germline V gene, CDR1 is SEHNR and CDR2 is FQNEAQ (reference sequence). CDR3 length: 12 residues. This CDR3 is CASSSGREKLFF. CDR3 DNA sequence: TGTGCCAGCAGCTCGGGACGCGAAAAACTGTTTTTT.

In DNA form, the CDR3 reads TGTGCCAGCAGTTTAGCGGGGACGCGAAACATTCAGTACTTC. Its translation: CASSLAGTRNIQYF. The chain combines TRBV28 with TRBJ2-4, with D possibly matching TRBD2 (6 bases). V was clipped by 2 bases and J by 6 bases, with 11 bases between them. CDR3 length: 14 amino acids. Germline CDR1 MDHEN, CDR2 SYDVKM.

This clonotype was seen a handful of times. The rearrangement uses TRBV9 and TRBJ2-1; unclear D gene. The CDR3 spans 13 residues. Germline V lookup: CDR1 SGDLS, CDR2 YYNGEE. V was cut by 2 bases and J by 5 bases, with 8 bases left in between. As DNA, the CDR3 is TGTGCCAGCAGCGTGTTATTGGACAATGAGCAGTTCTTC. The encoded protein is CASSVLLDNEQFF.

This clonotype was counted at least ten times. The chain is built from TRBV7-3 and TRBJ2-3; 8 nucleotides line up with TRBD2. V lost 5 bases to trimming and J lost 1 base; unmatched junction nucleotides: 5. This CDR3 region has 15 residues. CDR1 and CDR2 (germline): SGHTA, FQGTGA. CDR3 loop: CASSPAGGGTDTQYF. CDR3 DNA: TGTGCCAGCAGCCCGGCGGGGGGAGGCACAGATACGCAGTATTTT.

The genes are TRBV14 and TRBJ2-1; 10 nucleotides match TRBD1. Germline CDR1 and CDR2: SGHDN and FVKESK. The CDR3 contains 14 residues. V shed 7 bases, J shed 4 bases, and the junction held 4 bases outside the gene matches. The CDR3 region is CASKGQGTYNEQFF. The DNA for the CDR3 is TGTGCCAGCAAGGGACAGGGGACGTACAATGAGCAGTTCTTC.

The V call is TRBV6-5, the J call TRBJ1-5, with D maybe TRBD1 (5 bases). V was cut by 2 bases and J by 7 bases, with 12 bases left in between. The CDR3 is 14 amino acids. The V gene's germline CDR1 is MNHEY and CDR2 SVGAGI. The CDR3 DNA reads TGTGCCAGCAGTTACGAGGGGTTCGGGCAGCCCCAGCATTTT. Its protein product is CASSYEGFGQPQHF.

This clonotype was detected a few times. The chain has TRBV11-2 and TRBJ2-7, with 10 bases fitting TRBD1. The CDR3 has 18 amino acids. With 4 bases clipped from V and 3 bases from J, the junction kept 15 bases outside the gene matches. Germline V CDR1 and CDR2: SGHAT, FQNNGV. The CDR3 protein is CASSSTQQRQGAIYEQYV. The CDR3 nucleotides read TGTGCCAGCAGCTCCACCCAGCAAAGACAGGGGGCGATCTACGAGCAGTACGTC.

The CDR3 nucleotides are TGTGCCAGCAAGAAACTTACAGAGAACACTGAAGCTTTCTTT. Amino acids: CASKKLTENTEAFF. The chain is built from TRBV6-1 and TRBJ1-1, with D hard to call. V lost 7 bases to trimming and J lost 1 base, with 13 bases between them. The CDR3 consists of 14 residues. Germline values: CDR1 MNHNS, CDR2 SASEGT.

Comment on this clonotype: Being one base from a much bigger clone, this may be a read error. The CDR3 carries no conserved terminal phenylalanine or tryptophan, so it likely arises from a read error. This chain links TRBV5-1 with TRBJ2-3; TRBD2 matches at 10 bases. V lost 1 base and J lost 2; bases outside the gene matches: 4. Germline V gene sequence: CDR1 SGHRS, CDR2 YFSETQ. This CDR3 contains 16 residues. CDR3 in amino acids: CASSLSSGGATDTQYI. The CDR3 DNA follows: TGCGCCAGCAGCTTGAGCAGCGGGGGGGCCACAGATACGCAGTATATT.

This clonotype turned up a few times. The chain links TRBV7-2 to TRBJ1-4; D gene uncertain. V gave up 5 bases and J gave up 4 bases, with 11 bases separating them. Germline CDR1 and CDR2: SGHTA and FQGNSA. The CDR3 covers 14 residues. The CDR3 DNA reads as TGTGCCAGCAGCCCGGAATGGGGTAATGAAAAACTGTTTTTT. Its translation: CASSPEWGNEKLFF.

This clonotype was detected only a few times. This sequence joins TRBV4-3 and TRBJ2-7, with D tentatively TRBD1 (6 bases). CDR1 and CDR2 from the germline V gene are LGHNA and YSLEER. The CDR3 spans 17 residues. V lost 1 base, J lost 1 base, and 17 bases lay in between. The CDR3, as DNA: TGCGCCAGCAGCCAAGGTTTTCTCCGGGACAAATCCTACGAGCAGTACTTC. Translation: CASSQGFLRDKSYEQYF.

The chain employs TRBV6-5 and TRBJ2-2, with 9 bases fitting TRBD1. V trimming: 5 bases; J trimming: 4 bases; junction bases outside the gene matches: 8. CDR3 length: 16 amino acids. Germline loops: CDR1 MNHEY, CDR2 SVGAGI. The CDR3 DNA reads as TGTGCCAGCAGTCAGACAGGGGGTGGTAGCACCGGGGAGCTGTTTTTT. This gives the protein CASSQTGGGSTGELFF.

This clonotype was seen a few times. The gene calls are TRBV18 and TRBJ1-5, with unresolved D. With 1 base removed from V and 3 bases from J, the gap between germline ends came to 7 bases. CDR1 and CDR2 from the germline V gene are KGHSH and LQKENI. The CDR3 spans 14 residues. CDR3 region: CASSPLQDNQPQHF. CDR3 DNA sequence: TGTGCCAGCTCACCACTGCAGGACAATCAGCCCCAGCATTTT.